These 14 T cell receptor beta chains were all obtained from the same sample, sequenced in a study of T cell repertoires in cytomegalovirus infection. TCRdb reprocessed the reads via MiXCR and lists one record per CDR3 protein. This table has approximately 470,000 distinct CDR3 sequences, approximately 40% appearing once. These TCRs are of unknown antigen specificity. Sequenced material: cultured PBMCs, taken from culture after CMV antigen stimulation. These receptor sequences come from a human donor in good health (CMV status not recorded). Some clones in this sample may be carry-over from other donors' samples.

This clonotype was counted only a few times. This chain uses TRBV7-2 with TRBJ2-5; D is uncertain. V lost 1 base to trimming and J lost 3 bases, with 9 bases between them. The CDR3 is made up of 14 amino acids. Germline V CDR1 and CDR2: SGHTA, FQGNSA. The CDR3 bases are TGTGCCAGCAGCTTAGAGGTCGCGGAAGAGACCCAGTACTTC. It encodes CASSLEVAEETQYF.

The sample holds a few counts of this clonotype. The rearrangement links TRBV29-1 to TRBJ1-2, with a weak D call TRBD1 (6 bases). There are 12 residues in the CDR3. Germline V lookup: CDR1 SQVTM, CDR2 ANQGSEA. Between the trimmed V and J ends, which lost 7 bases and 4 bases, there was a span of 13 bases. The CDR3 DNA reads as TGCAGCGCCTGGACAGCCACCTATGGCTACACCTTC. It is translated as CSAWTATYGYTF.

This chain links TRBV15 with TRBJ2-1; D is uncertain. V lost 0 bases to trimming and J lost 0 bases, with 12 bases between them. Germline-derived CDR1 and CDR2 are LNHNV and YYDKDF (reference sequence). CDR3 length: 17 residues. CDR3 sequence reads: CATSRDWGSYSYNEQFF. The CDR3 DNA reads as TGTGCCACCAGCAGAGATTGGGGTTCCTACTCCTACAATGAGCAGTTCTTC.

The rearrangement links TRBV19 to TRBJ2-5; the D gene is possibly TRBD2 (6 bases). The CDR3 consists of 13 residues. Germline CDR1 reads LNHDA; CDR2 reads SQIVND (reference sequence). The V gene lost 5 bases and the J gene lost 5 bases, with 12 bases spanning the gap. In nucleotides, the CDR3 is TGTGCCAGTAGTCGCGGGACTTTGGAGACCCAGTACTTC. As protein: CASSRGTLETQYF.

The V call is TRBV20-1, the J call TRBJ1-5, with a weak D call TRBD1 (5 bases). Per germline, CDR1 DFQATT and CDR2 SNEGSKA (reference sequence). V was trimmed by 2 bases and J by 3 bases, leaving 8 bases between them. The CDR3 is 13 amino acids. CDR3 coding DNA: TGCAGTGCTAGACGGGACGTCAATCAGCCCCAGCATTTT. Translated, it gives CSARRDVNQPQHF.

The chain couples TRBV7-2 to TRBJ2-2; the match to TRBD2 covers 10 bases. The CDR3 sequence is 16 residues long. CDR1 SGHTA and CDR2 FQGNSA come from the germline V gene. The junction had 5 bases not matched to a gene; V was cut back by 2 bases and J by 5 bases. The CDR3 DNA is TGTGCCAGCAGCTTACGGTTAGCGGGAGGAACCGGGGAGCTGTTTTTT. As protein: CASSLRLAGGTGELFF.

V usage is TRBV7-6 and J usage is TRBJ1-1; D not certain. V shed 3 bases and J shed 3 bases, with 11 bases lying between them. This CDR3 has 14 residues. Germline CDR1 reads SGHVS; CDR2 reads FNYEAQ. CDR3 sequence reads: CASSFAQSDTEAFF. For the CDR3, the DNA is TGTGCCAGCAGCTTTGCCCAGTCCGACACTGAAGCTTTCTTT.

This clonotype was recorded a few times. The rearrangement joins TRBV7-8 to TRBJ2-1; TRBD1 matches at 8 bases. V dropped 0 bases and J dropped 8; count of bases not matched to a gene: 9. There are 16 residues in the CDR3. Germline V gene sequence: CDR1 SGHVS, CDR2 FQNEAQ. CDR3: CASSLAHRGVGDEQFF. The DNA of the CDR3 is TGTGCCAGCAGCTTAGCCCACAGGGGGGTTGGCGATGAGCAGTTCTTC. The variable domain in full, with the rest retrieved from reference TRBV7-8 and TRBJ2-1, is GAGVSQSPRYKVAKRGQDVALRCDPISGHVSLFWYQQALGQGPEFLTYFQNEAQLDKSGLPSDRFFAERPEGSVSTLKIQRTQQEDSAVYLCASSLAHRGVGDEQFFGPGTRLTVL.

The CDR3 DNA sequence: TGTGCCAGCAGCTTATTTAGCGGGGCCAACTCCTACAATGAGCAGTTCTTC. Encoded protein: CASSLFSGANSYNEQFF. The V gene is TRBV7-6, the J gene TRBJ2-1; TRBD2 matches 8 bases. CDR1 is SGHVS and CDR2 is FNYEAQ in the germline V gene. This CDR3 spans 17 amino acids. V trimming: 2 bases; J trimming: 0 bases; junction bases outside the gene matches: 6.

The V call is TRBV24-1, the J call TRBJ2-5; D ambiguous. The CDR3 length is 13 residues. CDR1 is KGHDR, CDR2 SFDVKD, per germline. V was cut by 4 bases and J by 4 bases, with 9 bases left in between. Written as DNA, the CDR3 is TGTGCCACCAGTGACGCACGCGGAGAGACCCAGTACTTC. Protein: CATSDARGETQYF.

The chain has TRBV18 and TRBJ2-7; weak D call: TRBD2 (6 bases). The CDR3 totals 14 residues. Germline V lookup: CDR1 KGHSH, CDR2 LQKENI. The V and J ends lost 3 bases and 3 bases respectively, with 12 bases between them. In DNA form, the CDR3 reads TGTGCCAGCTCACCCGGGGAGGAGGACTACGAGCAGTACTTC. Translated, it gives CASSPGEEDYEQYF.

The V call is TRBV28, the J call TRBJ2-1; 14 nucleotides line up with TRBD2. With V trimmed by 5 bases and J by 6 bases, 9 bases remained unmatched. Germline V gene lookup returns CDR1 MDHEN and CDR2 SYDVKM. This CDR3 spans 17 amino acids. As DNA, the CDR3 is TGTGCCAGCAGTACCCGGACTAGCGGGGGGCCCGGCAATGAGCAGTTCTTC. Protein: CASSTRTSGGPGNEQFF.

V is TRBV4-3 and J is TRBJ1-2; TRBD1 might be the D (5 bases). Germline CDR1 is LGHNA and CDR2 is YSLEER. The V and J ends lost 1 base and 3 bases respectively, with 6 bases between them. The CDR3 spans 13 residues. Here the CDR3 reads CASSQAGHYGYTF. The CDR3 nucleotides read TGCGCCAGCAGCCAAGCAGGGCACTATGGCTACACCTTC.

The chain couples TRBV7-2 to TRBJ2-3, with TRBD1 matching over 7 bases. This CDR3 region has 14 residues. Germline CDR1 reads SGHTA; CDR2 reads FQGNSA. V trimming: 6 bases; J trimming: 4 bases; junction bases outside the gene matches: 7. CDR3: CASRRRQGADTQYF. CDR3 DNA sequence: TGTGCCAGCAGACGAAGACAGGGTGCAGATACGCAGTATTTT.